This T cell receptor (beta chain) was recovered during a study of radiation and T cells in renal cell carcinoma. Study-level results: Compared with controls, irradiated tumors had more, larger dominant CDR3 motifs. In nephrectomy-only tumors, top 100 clonotypes averaged approximately 40%, versus around 54% irradiated.

Treatment: treatment-naive control, cytoreductive nephrectomy. Control samples are tumors resected by cytoreductive nephrectomy without prior radiation. The patient's renal cell carcinoma had clear cell pathology. The protocol was immunoSEQ multiplex PCR, while the TCRdb copy is restricted to in-frame clones and leaves out a portion. The sample lists approximately 25,000 clones; approximately 54% were seen once. This CDR3 region has 15 residues. The germline V gene encodes CDR1 SGHTA and CDR2 FQGNSA. The V and J ends lost 3 bases and 0 bases respectively, with 12 bases between them. Turning to this clone: Its antigen is not known.

This TCR was sampled from a human donor with renal cell carcinoma. Sequenced material: tumor tissue, taken from a patient whose treatment was nephrectomy without radiotherapy. This chain uses TRBV7-2 with TRBJ2-7, with D possibly called TRBD1 or TRBD2 (6 bases each). CDR3 loop: CASSFSTGASYEQYF. Here the CDR3 DNA reads TGTGCCAGCAGCTTCTCTACGGGGGCCTCCTACGAGCAGTACTTC.